This T cell receptor (beta chain) comes out of a study of OX40 agonist ivuxolimab in advanced cancers. Profiling relied on immunoSEQ multiplex PCR, and the TCRdb table lists in-frame clones only, not all of them. The data show 71,000 or so clones, with 86% seen just once and approximately 1.1% held by the top ten. Samples were taken at baseline and on day 1 of cycles 4 and 7. The clonotype originates from an adult with an advanced solid tumor such as melanoma, head and neck, liver or kidney cancer. Sequenced here: CD4+ or CD8+ T cells sorted from blood, sampled in a trial of the OX40 agonist ivuxolimab.

CDR3 bases: TGTGCCAGCAGTCCCCTTGGCGAAAACCGTGTAGAGCAGTACTTC. The encoded protein is CASSPLGENRVEQYF. The chain is built from TRBV27 and TRBJ2-7, with D uncertain. The ends were cut back, 5 bases at V and 7 bases at J, with 21 bases in the middle. The germline V gene has CDR1 MNHEY and CDR2 SMNVEV (reference sequence). The CDR3 totals 15 residues.